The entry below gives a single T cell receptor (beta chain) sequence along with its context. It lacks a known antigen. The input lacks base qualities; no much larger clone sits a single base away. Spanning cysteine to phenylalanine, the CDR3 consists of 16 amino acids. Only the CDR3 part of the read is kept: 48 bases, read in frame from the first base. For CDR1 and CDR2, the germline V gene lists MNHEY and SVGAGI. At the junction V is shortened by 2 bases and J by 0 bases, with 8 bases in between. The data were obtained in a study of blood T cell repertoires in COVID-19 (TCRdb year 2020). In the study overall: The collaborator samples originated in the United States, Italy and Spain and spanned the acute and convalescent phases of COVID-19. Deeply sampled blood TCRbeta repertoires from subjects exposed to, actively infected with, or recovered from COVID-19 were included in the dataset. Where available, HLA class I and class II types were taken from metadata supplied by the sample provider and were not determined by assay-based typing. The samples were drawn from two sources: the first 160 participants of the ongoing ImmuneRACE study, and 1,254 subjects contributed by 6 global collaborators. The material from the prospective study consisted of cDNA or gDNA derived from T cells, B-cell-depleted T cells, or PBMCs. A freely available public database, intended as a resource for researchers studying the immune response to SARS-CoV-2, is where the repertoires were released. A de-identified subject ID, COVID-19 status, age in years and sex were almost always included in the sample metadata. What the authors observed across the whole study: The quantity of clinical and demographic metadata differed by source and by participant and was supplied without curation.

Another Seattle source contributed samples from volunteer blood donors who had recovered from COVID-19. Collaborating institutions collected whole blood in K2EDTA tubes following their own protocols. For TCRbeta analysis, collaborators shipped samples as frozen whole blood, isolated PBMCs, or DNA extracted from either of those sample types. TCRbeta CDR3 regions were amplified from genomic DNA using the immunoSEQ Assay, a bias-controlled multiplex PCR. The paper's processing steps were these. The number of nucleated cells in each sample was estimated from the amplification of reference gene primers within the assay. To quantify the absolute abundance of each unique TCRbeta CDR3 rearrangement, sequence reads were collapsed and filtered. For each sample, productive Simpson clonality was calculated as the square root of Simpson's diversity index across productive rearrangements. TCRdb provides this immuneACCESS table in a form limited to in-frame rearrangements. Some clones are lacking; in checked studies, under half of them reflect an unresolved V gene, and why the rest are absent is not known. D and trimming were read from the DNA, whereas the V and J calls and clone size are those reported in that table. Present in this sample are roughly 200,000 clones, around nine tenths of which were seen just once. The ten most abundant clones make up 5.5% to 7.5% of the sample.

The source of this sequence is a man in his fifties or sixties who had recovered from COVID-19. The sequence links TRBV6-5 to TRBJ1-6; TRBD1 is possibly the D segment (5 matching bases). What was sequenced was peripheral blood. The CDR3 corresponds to CASSYDRSSYNSPLHF. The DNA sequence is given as TGTGCCAGCAGTTACGACAGAAGCTCCTATAATTCACCCCTCCACTTT.